The subject of this entry is one TCR beta chain. Sequencing was performed with immunoSEQ multiplex PCR; in TCRdb, only in-frame clones are kept and a portion is missing. This table has about 30,000 clones, about 80% appearing once. The sample belongs to a study of Siglec-9 on CD8 T cells in melanoma. The sample taken for sequencing was Siglec-9- CD8+ T cells sorted from blood. This clonotype originated in a human donor in good health.

The CDR3 region is CASNPSLGEQYF. In DNA form, the CDR3 reads TGTGCCAGCAACCCCTCACTCGGCGAGCAGTACTTC. The genes are TRBV11-2 and TRBJ2-7; no reliable D call. The CDR3 runs 12 residues. The germline gives CDR1 SGHAT, CDR2 FQNNGV. Trimming stripped 7 bases from V and 6 bases from J, with 13 bases between. Based on the CDR3 plus reference TRBV11-2 and TRBJ2-7, the full variable domain is EAGVAQSPRYKIIEKRQSVAFWCNPISGHATLYWYQQILGQGPKLLIQFQNNGVVDDSQLPKDRFSAERLKGVDSTLKIQPAKLEDSAVYLCASNPSLGEQYFGPGTRLTVT.